The subject of this entry is one T cell receptor beta chain. This entry belongs to a study of blood T cell repertoires in COVID-19. At the level of the study: The study drew acute and convalescent COVID-19 samples from the United States, Italy and Spain. PBMCs, B-cell-depleted T cells, or T cells were the source of the cDNA or gDNA that made up the material.

Original processing notes: Estimation of nucleated cell counts was performed using reference gene primer amplification. Generated by immunoSEQ multiplex PCR, the TCRdb table keeps only in-frame clones and is missing some. V and J calls and clone size are given by that table; D and trimming were obtained from the DNA. The profile shows roughly 52,000 clones, more than 75% of them singletons. Trimming took 4 bases from V and 1 from J; bases not matched to a gene: 3. CDR1 is SGHRS, CDR2 YFSETQ, per germline. The CDR3 runs to 16 residues. The specimen sequenced was peripheral blood. The V gene is TRBV5-1, the J gene TRBJ2-2; 11 bases map to TRBD2. The sequence came from a woman older than 75 with acute or convalescent COVID-19. The chain's CDR3 is CASSPGTSGNTGELFF. Here the CDR3 DNA reads TGCGCCAGCAGCCCTGGGACTAGCGGGAACACCGGGGAGCTGTTTTTT.